This passage covers 20 T cell receptor beta chains from one sample sequenced in a study of blood T cells in healthy people across ages. A J-beta primer mix and a sample-barcoded 5' primer were used in a second PCR of about 7 to 12 cycles. TCRdb used MiXCR to reprocess the 5' RACE reads, holding one entry per CDR3 protein. This table holds 700,000 or so distinct CDR3 sequences, 40% to 45% found once. The material sequenced was blood. The receptors were sampled from a man older than 75 in good health.

The table lists this clonotype with a count of one. The rearrangement uses TRBV7-2 and TRBJ2-1; D possibly corresponds to TRBD2 (5 bases). CDR3 length equals 16 residues. The V gene's germline CDR1 is SGHTA and CDR2 FQGNSA. Trimming pared 2 bases from V and 1 base from J, leaving 12 bases between. Here the CDR3 reads CASSLTKSGSYNEQFF. Here the CDR3 DNA reads TGTGCCAGCAGCTTAACAAAATCGGGGTCCTACAATGAGCAGTTCTTC. The full variable domain, with the rest looked up from reference TRBV7-2 and TRBJ2-1, is GAGVSQSPSNKVTEKGKDVELRCDPISGHTALYWYRQSLGQGLEFLIYFQGNSAPDKSGLPSDRFSAERTGGSVSTLTIQRTQQEDSAVYLCASSLTKSGSYNEQFFGPGTRLTVL.

Worth noting for this clonotype: Just one base apart from a much larger clone, this may be a read error. V and J are TRBV2 and TRBJ2-4, with 12 bases that match TRBD2. V was pared by 11 bases and J by 5 bases, with 7 bases of the junction left unmatched. Per the germline V gene, CDR1 is SNHLY and CDR2 is FYNNEI. CDR3 size: 14 residues. CDR3 residues: CAGKRTSGENIQYF. CDR3 in DNA: TGTGCCGGCAAACGGACTAGCGGGGAAAACATTCAGTACTTC.

This clonotype came up a few times. This chain links TRBV9 with TRBJ2-5, with 7 bases matching TRBD2. Unmatched junction bases numbered 8, after V lost 2 bases and J lost 1 base. The CDR3 is 16 residues long. Germline V lookup: CDR1 SGDLS, CDR2 YYNGEE. The CDR3 DNA is TGTGCCAGCAGCGTTACTAGCGATTATTTCCAAGAGACCCAGTACTTC. As protein: CASSVTSDYFQETQYF.

This clonotype occurred a few times. The CDR3 sequence is CASIPGLAGTYEQYF. For the CDR3, the DNA is TGTGCCAGCATCCCGGGACTAGCGGGAACCTACGAGCAGTACTTC. The gene calls are TRBV28 and TRBJ2-7; 13 bases fit TRBD2. CDR3 length: 15 residues. Per the germline V gene, CDR1 is MDHEN and CDR2 is SYDVKM. The ends lost 7 bases at V and 2 bases at J; junction bases unmatched: 5.

This clonotype was seen more than once but under ten times. This may stem from a read error, because a much larger clone lies one nucleotide away. The J gene is TRBJ2-5, the V gene TRBV27; 9 nucleotides align to TRBD1. The ends lost 2 bases at V and 11 bases at J; junction bases unmatched: 12. CDR1 is MNHEY and CDR2 is SMNVEV in the germline V gene (reference sequence). CDR3 length equals 15 residues. The CDR3 DNA is TGTGCCAGCAGTTTAGGGGACAGGGCGCGTAATGAGCAGTACTTC. As protein: CASSLGDRARNEQYF.

The chain joins TRBV4-3 to TRBJ1-2; 10 bases map to TRBD1. Germline-derived CDR1 and CDR2 are LGHNA and YSLEER. J gave up 4 bases and V 1 base, and 15 bases lay outside the gene matches. This CDR3 has 19 amino acids. The CDR3 reads CASSQVRGQGGPIFYGYTF. The CDR3 nucleotides are TGCGCCAGCAGCCAAGTCAGAGGACAGGGGGGCCCCATTTTCTATGGCTACACCTTC.

This clonotype was detected a few times. The chain employs TRBV15 and TRBJ2-7; 7 positions match TRBD1. Germline V gene lookup returns CDR1 LNHNV and CDR2 YYDKDF (reference sequence). The CDR3 has 15 residues. Germline trimming cut 0 bases from V and 4 bases from J; bases unmatched to any gene: 6. The CDR3 bases are TGTGCCACCAGCAGAGATGTAGGACAGGCGTACGAGCAGTACTTC. This codes for CATSRDVGQAYEQYF.

A few counts support this clonotype. V gene TRBV20-1 combines with J gene TRBJ2-1; perhaps TRBD2 as D (6 bases). With 6 bases removed from V and 3 bases from J, the gap between germline ends came to 9 bases. In germline, CDR1 is DFQATT, CDR2 SNEGSKA (reference sequence). CDR3 length: 12 amino acids. DNA for the CDR3: TGCAGTGCGACGGAGGGCTACAATGAGCAGTTCTTC. It encodes CSATEGYNEQFF.

This chain connects TRBV5-6 to TRBJ1-5; D unresolved. The CDR3 is 12 amino acids. Trimming took off 0 bases at V and 7 bases at J, with 5 bases between the two ends. The germline gives CDR1 SGHDT, CDR2 YYEEEE. The CDR3 sequence: CASSLGRQPQHF. For the CDR3, the DNA is TGTGCCAGCAGCTTGGGAAGACAGCCCCAGCATTTT.

This clonotype was detected once. The rearrangement joins TRBV7-9 to TRBJ2-7, with D possibly TRBD1 on 6 matching bases. Germline assignment: CDR1 SEHNR and CDR2 FQNEAQ (reference sequence). Trimming removed 1 base from V and 3 bases from J, with 13 bases in between. CDR3 length: 15 amino acids. The CDR3: CASSLVGQPNYEQYF. The CDR3 DNA sequence: TGTGCCAGCAGCTTAGTCGGACAGCCCAACTACGAGCAGTACTTC.

This clonotype was seen ten or more times. V is TRBV5-1 and J is TRBJ2-3; no reliable D call. Trimming removed 2 bases from V and 0 bases from J, with 10 bases in between. CDR1 and CDR2 from the germline V gene are SGHRS and YFSETQ. This CDR3 contains 15 residues. The DNA for the CDR3 is TGCGCCAGCAGCTTTCAAGGTGGTAGCACAGATACGCAGTATTTT. It translates to CASSFQGGSTDTQYF.

This clonotype was seen a few times. This chain links TRBV12-3 or TRBV12-4 with TRBJ2-3; TRBD2 aligns across 14 bases. CDR3 length equals 17 residues. V dropped 5 bases and J dropped 0; count of bases not matched to a gene: 4. In nucleotides, the CDR3 is TGTGCCAGCAGTGGGACTAGCGGGGGAACTAGCACAGATACGCAGTATTTT. Translating it yields CASSGTSGGTSTDTQYF.

The sample holds a few counts of this clonotype. The genes are TRBV5-4 and TRBJ2-1; 10 nucleotides align to TRBD2. Trimming at V came to 3 bases and at J to 5 bases, leaving 5 bases not matched to a gene. The germline gives CDR1 SGHNT, CDR2 YYREEE (reference sequence). The CDR3 runs to 15 residues. Here the CDR3 DNA reads TGTGCCAGCAGCTCTGTAGCGGGAGGAAACAATGAGCAGTTCTTC. Translation gives CASSSVAGGNNEQFF.

This clonotype was observed a handful of times. The genes are TRBV18 and TRBJ1-4; a possible D gene is TRBD1 (6 bases). The CDR3 sequence is 15 residues long. The germline V gene encodes CDR1 KGHSH and CDR2 LQKENI. V was pared by 2 bases and J by 4 bases, with 11 bases between. The CDR3 region is CASSPSTGDNEKLFF. Here the CDR3 DNA reads TGTGCCAGCTCACCATCGACAGGCGATAATGAAAAACTGTTTTTT.

V usage is TRBV29-1 and J usage is TRBJ2-5, with D possibly matching TRBD1 (5 bases). Germline-derived CDR1 and CDR2 are SQVTM and ANQGSEA. The CDR3 totals 14 residues. Trimming took off 4 bases at V and 4 bases at J, with 16 bases between the two ends. The CDR3 DNA sequence: TGCAGCGTTGCCGACAGAGAGGTCTCAGAGACCCAGTACTTC. This sequence encodes CSVADREVSETQYF. Variable domain in full (rest from reference TRBV29-1 and TRBJ2-5): SAVISQKPSRDICQRGTSLTIQCQVDSQVTMMFWYRQQPGQSLTLIATANQGSEATYESGFVIDKFPISRPNLTFSTLTVSNMSPEDSSIYLCSVADREVSETQYFGPGTRLLVL.

The chain joins TRBV28 to TRBJ2-7; D could derive from TRBD1 or TRBD2 (6 bases each). CDR1 is MDHEN, CDR2 SYDVKM, per germline. The CDR3 consists of 16 residues. Trimming removed 8 bases from V and 2 bases from J, with 22 bases in between. The DNA for the CDR3 is TGTGCCAGCGGATCCCCAAGGGGGAGGAACACCTACGAGCAGTACTTC. Its translation: CASGSPRGRNTYEQYF.

The chain carries TRBV11-1 and TRBJ2-1; no clear D gene. The CDR3 runs 13 residues. Between the trimmed V and J ends, which lost 4 bases and 6 bases, there was a span of 10 bases. Germline CDR1 and CDR2: SGHAT and FQDESV (reference sequence). The CDR3: CASSSDGLNEQFF. The CDR3 bases are TGTGCCAGCAGCTCGGACGGGCTCAATGAGCAGTTCTTC.

This chain connects TRBV6-2 or TRBV6-3 to TRBJ2-2; D is undetermined. The CDR3 has 13 residues. CDR1 is MNHEY and CDR2 is SVGEGT in the germline V gene. Trimming removed 4 bases at V and 0 bases at J, with 3 bases between. CDR3 coding DNA: TGTGCCAGCAGTTCTACGAACACCGGGGAGCTGTTTTTT. Amino acid sequence: CASSSTNTGELFF.

The V gene is TRBV6-5, the J gene TRBJ2-5, with 7 bases identical to TRBD1. The CDR3 spans 13 residues. V lost 5 bases to trimming and J lost 5 bases; unmatched junction nucleotides: 5. The germline CDR1 and CDR2 sequences are MNHEY and SVGAGI. As DNA, the CDR3 is TGTGCCAGCAGTGACAGGGCCGAGGAGACCCAGTACTTC. Its protein product is CASSDRAEETQYF.

The V and J genes are TRBV12-3 or TRBV12-4 and TRBJ1-4; tentative D call: TRBD1 (5 bases). The CDR3 has 15 amino acids. Trimming removed 7 bases at V and 5 bases at J, with 17 bases between. Here the CDR3 DNA reads TGTGCCAGCACTTCTTCCCGGGACGGAAATGAAAAACTGTTTTTT. Its translation: CASTSSRDGNEKLFF.